The 28 T cell receptor beta chains in this list originate from one sample, sequenced in a study of shared clonotypes between healthy human individuals. Assay used: immunoSEQ multiplex PCR; TCRdb lists only in-frame clones, some missing. The sample holds about 1.5 million clones, 95% to 99% seen once. The material sequenced was naive CD4+ T cells sorted from blood. Noted subset: CD45RA+ positively selected. The receptors come from a man aged 30 to 45 in good health.

The chain combines TRBV19 with TRBJ2-1, with D possibly matching TRBD2 (6 bases). Trimming took off 3 bases at V and 5 bases at J, with 11 bases between the two ends. The CDR3 extends over 14 amino acids. Looked up from germline, CDR1 is LNHDA and CDR2 is SQIVND (reference sequence). CDR3 nucleotide sequence: TGTGCCAGTAGTATGGTCGGGAGAAACAATGAGCAGTTCTTC. It translates to CASSMVGRNNEQFF. The full variable domain, completed using reference TRBV19 and TRBJ2-1, is DGGITQSPKYLFRKEGQNVTLSCEQNLNHDAMYWYRQDPGQGLRLIYYSQIVNDFQKGDIAEGYSVSREKKESFPLTVTSAQKNPTAFYLCASSMVGRNNEQFFGPGTRLTVL.

Note on this clone: The sample carries other DNA sequences with the same CDR3. V is TRBV7-2 and J is TRBJ2-5; TRBD1 aligns across 9 bases. The CDR3 sequence is 15 residues long. J was trimmed by 5 bases and V by 1 base; bases with no gene match: 5. Germline V gene lookup returns CDR1 SGHTA and CDR2 FQGNSA. The DNA for the CDR3 is TGTGCCAGCAGCTTAGACAGGGGGCGGAGGGAGACCCAGTACTTC. The encoded protein is CASSLDRGRRETQYF.

This rearrangement joins TRBV27 to TRBJ2-3; a possible D gene is TRBD2 (5 bases). CDR1 and CDR2 from the germline V gene are MNHEY and SMNVEV (reference sequence). With 6 bases removed from V and 1 base from J, the gap between germline ends came to 11 bases. The CDR3 is 14 amino acids. The DNA of the CDR3 is TGTGCCAGCAGGGGATGGCGGGGCACAGATACGCAGTATTTT. It encodes CASRGWRGTDTQYF.

In DNA form, the CDR3 reads TGTGCCAGCAGTTACTCCCGGGACAGGGACTACGAGCAGTACTTC. This sequence encodes CASSYSRDRDYEQYF. The chain uses TRBV6-5 and TRBJ2-7; TRBD1 agrees at 9 bases. The CDR3 sequence is 15 residues long. The ends lost 0 bases at V and 3 bases at J; junction bases unmatched: 3. In germline, CDR1 is MNHEY, CDR2 SVGAGI.

The rearrangement links TRBV5-4 to TRBJ2-7; 9 bases match TRBD2. V lost 5 bases and J lost 3; bases outside the gene matches: 9. The CDR3 has 15 residues. Germline V lookup: CDR1 SGHNT, CDR2 YYREEE (reference sequence). The CDR3 DNA reads as TGTGCCAGCAGTGCCGCGGCGGGAGGGGACTACGAGCAGTACTTC. Translated: CASSAAAGGDYEQYF.

The chain uses TRBV2 and TRBJ1-5; D remains ambiguous. The V gene's germline CDR1 is SNHLY and CDR2 FYNNEI. Deletions cut 3 bases from V and 0 bases from J, with 3 bases between. The CDR3 spans 13 residues. The CDR3 DNA reads as TGTGCCAGCAGTGAGCGTAGCAATCAGCCCCAGCATTTT. It encodes CASSERSNQPQHF.

The gene calls are TRBV29-1 and TRBJ1-2, with D possibly TRBD1 on 6 matching bases. The CDR3 extends over 10 amino acids. V was shortened by 7 bases and J by 8 bases, with 11 bases between the two germline ends. CDR1 and CDR2 from the germline V gene are SQVTM and ANQGSEA. CDR3 nucleotides: TGCAGCGCCGGGGGGCCGGGCTACACCTTC. It yields the protein CSAGGPGYTF.

The genes are TRBV30 and TRBJ1-2, with D possibly matching TRBD1 (6 bases). CDR3 length equals 13 residues. Germline V gene data show CDR1 as GTSNPN and CDR2 as SVGIG (reference sequence). The V gene lost 6 bases and the J gene lost 8 bases, with 19 bases spanning the gap. The CDR3 DNA reads as TGTGCCTGTAAGGGGGGCAACTCTGGCGGCTACACCTTC. Translation: CACKGGNSGGYTF.

The chain has TRBV7-8 and TRBJ2-7; 9 nucleotides match TRBD1. This CDR3 is 16 amino acids long. V was pared by 5 bases and J by 6 bases, with 14 bases of the junction left unmatched. The V gene's germline CDR1 is SGHVS and CDR2 FQNEAQ. CDR3 loop: CASSHVVPGQGGEQYF. CDR3 nucleotides: TGTGCCAGCAGCCACGTCGTCCCGGGACAGGGAGGCGAGCAGTACTTC. The variable domain in full, completed from reference TRBV7-8 and TRBJ2-7, reads GAGVSQSPRYKVAKRGQDVALRCDPISGHVSLFWYQQALGQGPEFLTYFQNEAQLDKSGLPSDRFFAERPEGSVSTLKIQRTQQEDSAVYLCASSHVVPGQGGEQYFGPGTRLTVT.

This sequence joins TRBV28 and TRBJ2-5; perhaps D is TRBD1 or TRBD2 (5 bases each). The CDR3 loop spans 15 amino acids. The V end lost 2 bases, the J end lost 5 bases, and 15 bases lay between the germline ends. Germline lookup yields CDR1 MDHEN and CDR2 SYDVKM. The CDR3 DNA is TGTGCCAGCAGTTTACCCGTGGGGGTGTCGGAGACCCAGTACTTC. This translates into CASSLPVGVSETQYF. Together with reference TRBV28 and TRBJ2-5, the CDR3 gives the full variable domain: DVKVTQSSRYLVKRTGEKVFLECVQDMDHENMFWYRQDPGLGLRLIYFSYDVKMKEKGDIPEGYSVSREKKERFSLILESASTNQTSMYLCASSLPVGVSETQYFGPGTRLLVL.

The rearrangement joins TRBV27 to TRBJ2-1; D call uncertain. CDR3 length: 15 residues. Germline lookup yields CDR1 MNHEY and CDR2 SMNVEV (reference sequence). V dropped 10 bases and J dropped 6 bases, with 22 bases sitting between them. The DNA for the CDR3 is TGTGCCACAAGGCGGTCCCGCGCGTATGCCAATGAGCAGTTCTTC. This gives the protein CATRRSRAYANEQFF.

This chain connects TRBV30 to TRBJ2-2; a weak D match, TRBD2 (5 bases). The CDR3 sequence is 14 residues long. CDR1 is GTSNPN and CDR2 is SVGIG in the germline V gene (reference sequence). The V end was cut by 8 bases, the J end by 5 bases, with 18 bases between. The CDR3 bases are TGTGCCGGACCCCTGGGAGTGGGGACCGGGGAGCTGTTTTTT. It encodes CAGPLGVGTGELFF.

This clone was seen only once. The chain combines TRBV29-1 with TRBJ2-4, with D hard to call. Germline V gene sequence: CDR1 SQVTM, CDR2 ANQGSEA. V was clipped by 7 bases and J by 6 bases, with 13 bases between them. The CDR3 has 12 residues. In DNA form, the CDR3 reads TGCAGCGCCGGACCTCTCGGAAACATTCAGTACTTC. It yields the protein CSAGPLGNIQYF.

Remarks on this clone: Other DNA variants within this sample encode the same CDR3. The chain uses TRBV18 and TRBJ1-5; no firm D call. The CDR3 is 14 amino acids. The V and J ends lost 3 bases and 4 bases respectively, with 10 bases between them. Germline V gene sequence: CDR1 KGHSH, CDR2 LQKENI. CDR3 protein: CASSPDLGNQPQHF. The CDR3, as DNA: TGTGCCAGCTCACCTGACCTGGGAAATCAGCCCCAGCATTTT.

The chain has TRBV2 and TRBJ2-7; 12 bases are a match to TRBD2. V lost 6 bases, J lost 2 bases, and 5 bases stayed unmatched. CDR3 length: 15 residues. Germline CDR1 is SNHLY and CDR2 is FYNNEI. CDR3 nucleotide sequence: TGTGCCAGCAGACCCACTAGCGGGAGGCCCTACGAGCAGTACTTC. Protein: CASRPTSGRPYEQYF.

Written as DNA, the CDR3 is TGTGCCAGCAGCTTTACTAGCGGAAGGTCCACAGATACGCAGTATTTT. Its translation: CASSFTSGRSTDTQYF. V is TRBV11-3 and J is TRBJ2-3; 8 nucleotides line up with TRBD2. The CDR3 has 16 residues. V lost 3 bases, J lost 2 bases, and 7 bases stayed unmatched. CDR1 SGHNT and CDR2 YENEEA come from the germline V gene. Complete variable domain (other parts from reference TRBV11-3 and TRBJ2-3): EAGVVQSPRYKIIEKKQPVAFWCNPISGHNTLYWYLQNLGQGPELLIRYENEEAVDDSQLPKDRFSAERLKGVDSTLKIQPAELGDSAVYLCASSFTSGRSTDTQYFGPGTRLTVL.

This chain connects TRBV7-9 to TRBJ1-1; 10 nucleotides line up with TRBD1. The germline gives CDR1 SEHNR, CDR2 FQNEAQ (reference sequence). Unmatched junction bases numbered 9, after V lost 5 bases and J lost 3 bases. The CDR3 contains 16 residues. The CDR3 DNA sequence: TGTGCCAGCAGCCCCTGGGTCGGGACAGGGGACACTGAAGCTTTCTTT. Protein product: CASSPWVGTGDTEAFF.

The rearrangement uses TRBV6-5 and TRBJ2-7, with D possibly called TRBD1 or TRBD2 (5 bases each). Looked up from germline, CDR1 is MNHEY and CDR2 is SVGAGI. V was shortened by 8 bases and J by 0 bases, with 17 bases between the two germline ends. This CDR3 spans 15 amino acids. The chain's CDR3 is CASSRGPGNSYEQYF. The CDR3 DNA follows: TGTGCCAGCTCTCGGGGACCGGGTAACTCCTACGAGCAGTACTTC.

This chain connects TRBV5-4 to TRBJ2-3, with 7 positions matching TRBD1. Germline trimming cut 5 bases from V and 0 bases from J; bases unmatched to any gene: 9. The length of the CDR3 is 16 residues. Germline CDR1 SGHNT, CDR2 YYREEE (reference sequence). CDR3: CASRYGTATSTDTQYF. The CDR3 DNA follows: TGTGCCAGCAGGTATGGGACAGCGACTAGCACAGATACGCAGTATTTT.

The CDR3 coding sequence is TGTGCCACCAGCAGAGGGGCCATGCGGGAGACCCAGTACTTC. It yields the protein CATSRGAMRETQYF. The chain couples TRBV15 to TRBJ2-5; D uncertain. The V end was cut by 1 base, the J end by 5 bases, with 11 bases between. CDR3 length: 14 amino acids. The germline CDR1 and CDR2 sequences are LNHNV and YYDKDF (reference sequence).

The V gene is TRBV12-5, the J gene TRBJ2-1; TRBD1 might be the D (6 bases). This CDR3 is 13 amino acids long. V was clipped by 8 bases and J by 9 bases, with 17 bases between them. Germline assignment: CDR1 LGHNT and CDR2 FRNRAP. The CDR3 sequence: CASSPDQGGEQFF. The CDR3 coding sequence is TGTGCTAGTTCTCCGGACCAAGGGGGTGAGCAGTTCTTC.

V and J are TRBV12-2 and TRBJ2-7; TRBD2, the table's D call, was not compared with the DNA. TRBV12-2 is a pseudogene. CDR3 size: 15 residues. The CDR3 region is CASRLWGVSSYEQYF. In DNA, the CDR3 is TGTGCAAGTCGCTTATGGGGGGTGAGCTCCTACGAGCAGTACTTC.

On this clone itself: Other DNA sequences in this sample translate to the same CDR3. The chain carries TRBV6-5 and TRBJ2-2, with TRBD1 matching over 8 bases. Trimming took 6 bases from V and 4 from J; bases not matched to a gene: 4. This CDR3 spans 14 amino acids. CDR1 is MNHEY and CDR2 is SVGAGI in the germline V gene. The CDR3 region is CASSYTGGTGELFF. CDR3 nucleotide sequence: TGTGCCAGCAGCTATACAGGGGGCACCGGGGAGCTGTTTTTT.

The genes are TRBV6-1 and TRBJ2-1, with 7 bases matching TRBD2. J gave up 6 bases and V 6 bases, and 8 bases lay outside the gene matches. The CDR3 contains 14 residues. Germline-derived CDR1 and CDR2 are MNHNS and SASEGT. The CDR3 loop is CASRPGLQANEQFF. As DNA, the CDR3 is TGTGCCAGCAGGCCGGGACTACAGGCCAATGAGCAGTTCTTC.

V and J are TRBV6-1 and TRBJ1-2; 12 bases agree with TRBD1. Looked up from germline, CDR1 is MNHNS and CDR2 is SASEGT. The CDR3 has 14 amino acids. With 11 bases clipped from V and 4 bases from J, the junction kept 8 bases outside the gene matches. CDR3 protein: CAGSGTGGGYGYTF. CDR3 sequence (DNA): TGTGCCGGCTCCGGGACAGGGGGCGGCTATGGCTACACCTTC.

The rearrangement links TRBV7-9 to TRBJ1-2, with 7 bases lining up with TRBD1. Germline assignment: CDR1 SEHNR and CDR2 FQNEAQ (reference sequence). The V and J ends lost 5 bases and 8 bases, in that order; junction bases with no gene match: 11. The CDR3 loop spans 14 amino acids. The CDR3 region is CASSHDRAPGGYTF. The DNA for the CDR3 is TGTGCCAGCAGCCATGACAGGGCCCCGGGGGGCTACACCTTC.

The chain is built from TRBV28 and TRBJ2-7; D is unresolved. With 5 bases removed from V and 6 bases from J, the gap between germline ends came to 11 bases. Per the germline V gene, CDR1 is MDHEN and CDR2 is SYDVKM. The CDR3 length is 12 residues. The CDR3 loop reads CASSLGPSEQYF. Here the CDR3 DNA reads TGTGCCAGCAGTCTCGGACCCTCCGAGCAGTACTTC.

The chain has TRBV7-8 and TRBJ1-1, with no clear D. The CDR3 covers 16 residues. Germline V lookup: CDR1 SGHVS, CDR2 FQNEAQ. Trimming left V 1 base short and J 4 bases short, with 16 bases between. The CDR3 loop is CASSLGNLAWGTEAFF. In nucleotides, the CDR3 is TGTGCCAGCAGCTTAGGGAACTTAGCTTGGGGCACTGAAGCTTTCTTT. The variable domain in full, with the rest retrieved from reference TRBV7-8 and TRBJ1-1, is GAGVSQSPRYKVAKRGQDVALRCDPISGHVSLFWYQQALGQGPEFLTYFQNEAQLDKSGLPSDRFFAERPEGSVSTLKIQRTQQEDSAVYLCASSLGNLAWGTEAFFGQGTRLTVV.